This T cell receptor (beta chain) was sequenced for a study of blood T cell repertoires in COVID-19. The wider study: Sites in the United States, Italy and Spain provided acute and convalescent COVID-19 samples. In each case, the material was cDNA or gDNA derived from T cells, B-cell-depleted T cells, or PBMCs.

Authors' processing steps: Counts of nucleated cells, estimated from reference gene primer amplification, were obtained. Repertoires were generated with immunoSEQ multiplex PCR, while TCRdb's copy carries only in-frame clones and drops some. The V and J calls and clone size were taken over from that table, and D and trimming were inferred from the DNA. This sample yields about 150,000 clones, of which around 83% are seen a single time; 10% to 15% belongs to the top ten. V shed 6 bases and J 5 bases; nucleotides not matched to a gene: 5. The CDR3 sequence is 15 residues long. Germline V gene sequence: CDR1 LNHDA, CDR2 SQIVND (reference sequence).

This receptor was taken from a man in his 70s who had recovered from COVID-19. This sequence joins TRBV19 and TRBJ2-5; 14 bases are shared with TRBD2. Sequencing was performed on peripheral blood. In DNA, the CDR3 is TGTGCCAGTAGGACTAGCGGGAGGGCCCTGGAGACCCAGTACTTC. Its translation is CASRTSGRALETQYF.